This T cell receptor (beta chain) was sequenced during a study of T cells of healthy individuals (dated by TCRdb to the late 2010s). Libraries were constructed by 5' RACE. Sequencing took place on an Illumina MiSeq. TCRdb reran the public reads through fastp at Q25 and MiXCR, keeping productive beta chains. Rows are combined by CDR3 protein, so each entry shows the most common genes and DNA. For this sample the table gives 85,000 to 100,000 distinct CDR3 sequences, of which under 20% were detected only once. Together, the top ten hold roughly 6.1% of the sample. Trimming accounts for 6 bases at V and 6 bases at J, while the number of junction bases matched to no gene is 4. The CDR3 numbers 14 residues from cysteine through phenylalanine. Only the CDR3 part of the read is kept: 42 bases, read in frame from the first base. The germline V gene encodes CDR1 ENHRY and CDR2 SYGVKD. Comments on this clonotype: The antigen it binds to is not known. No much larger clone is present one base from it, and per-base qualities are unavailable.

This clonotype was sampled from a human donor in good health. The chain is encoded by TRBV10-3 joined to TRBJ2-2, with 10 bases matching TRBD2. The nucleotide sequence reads TGTGCCATCAGCCCAAGCGGGAGGGCCGGGGAGCTGTTTTTT. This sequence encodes CAISPSGRAGELFF.